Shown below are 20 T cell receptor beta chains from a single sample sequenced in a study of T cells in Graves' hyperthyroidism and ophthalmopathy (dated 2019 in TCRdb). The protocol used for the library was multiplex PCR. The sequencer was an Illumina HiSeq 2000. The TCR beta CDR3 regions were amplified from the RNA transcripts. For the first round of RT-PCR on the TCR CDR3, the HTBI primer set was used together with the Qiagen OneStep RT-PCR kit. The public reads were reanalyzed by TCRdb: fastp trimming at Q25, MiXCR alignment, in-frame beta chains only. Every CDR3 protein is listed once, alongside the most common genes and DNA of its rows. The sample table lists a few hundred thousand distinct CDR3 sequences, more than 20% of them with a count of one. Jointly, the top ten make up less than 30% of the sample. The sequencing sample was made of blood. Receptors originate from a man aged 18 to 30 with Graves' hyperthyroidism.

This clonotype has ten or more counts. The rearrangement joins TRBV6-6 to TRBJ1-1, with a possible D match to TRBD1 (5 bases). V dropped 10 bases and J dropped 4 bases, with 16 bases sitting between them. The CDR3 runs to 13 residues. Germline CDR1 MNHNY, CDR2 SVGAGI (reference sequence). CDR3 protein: CATIKGHGTEAFF. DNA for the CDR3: TGTGCCACCATTAAGGGGCACGGCACTGAAGCTTTCTTT.

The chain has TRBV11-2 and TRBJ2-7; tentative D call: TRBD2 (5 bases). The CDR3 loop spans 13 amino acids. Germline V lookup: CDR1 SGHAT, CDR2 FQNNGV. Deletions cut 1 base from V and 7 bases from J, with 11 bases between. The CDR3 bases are TGTGCCAGCAGCTTAGGCCCAACGGGGGAGCAGTACTTC. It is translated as CASSLGPTGEQYF.

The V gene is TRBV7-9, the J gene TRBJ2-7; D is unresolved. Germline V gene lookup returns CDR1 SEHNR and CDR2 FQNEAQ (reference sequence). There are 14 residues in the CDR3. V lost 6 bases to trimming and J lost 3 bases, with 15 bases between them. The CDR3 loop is CASSHAHTYYEQYF. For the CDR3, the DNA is TGTGCCAGCAGTCACGCCCATACCTACTACGAGCAGTACTTC.

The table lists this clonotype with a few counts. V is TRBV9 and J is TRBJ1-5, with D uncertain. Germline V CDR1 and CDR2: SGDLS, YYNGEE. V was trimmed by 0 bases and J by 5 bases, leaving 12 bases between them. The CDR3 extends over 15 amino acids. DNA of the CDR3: TGTGCCAGCAGCGTAGGGGCTGACATTGATCAGCCCCAGCATTTT. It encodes CASSVGADIDQPQHF.

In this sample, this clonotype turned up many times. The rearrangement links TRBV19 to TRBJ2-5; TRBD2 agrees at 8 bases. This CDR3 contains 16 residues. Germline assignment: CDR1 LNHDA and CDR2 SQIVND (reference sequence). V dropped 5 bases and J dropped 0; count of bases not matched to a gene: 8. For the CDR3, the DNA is TGTGCCAGTAGTCGTAGTAGCGGGACATACCAAGAGACCCAGTACTTC. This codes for CASSRSSGTYQETQYF.

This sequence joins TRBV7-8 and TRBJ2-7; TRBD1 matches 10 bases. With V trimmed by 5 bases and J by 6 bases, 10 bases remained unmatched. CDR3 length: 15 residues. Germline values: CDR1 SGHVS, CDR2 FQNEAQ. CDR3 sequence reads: CASSPRTGGFGEQYF. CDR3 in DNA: TGTGCCAGCAGCCCACGGACAGGGGGTTTCGGCGAGCAGTACTTC.

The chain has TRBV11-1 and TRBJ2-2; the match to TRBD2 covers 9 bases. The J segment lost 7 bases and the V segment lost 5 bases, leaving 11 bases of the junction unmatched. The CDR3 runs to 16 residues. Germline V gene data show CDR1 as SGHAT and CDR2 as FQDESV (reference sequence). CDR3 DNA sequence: TGTGCCAGCAGCCCTCGGGTAGCGGGAGAGGGCGGGGAGCTGTTTTTT. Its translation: CASSPRVAGEGGELFF.

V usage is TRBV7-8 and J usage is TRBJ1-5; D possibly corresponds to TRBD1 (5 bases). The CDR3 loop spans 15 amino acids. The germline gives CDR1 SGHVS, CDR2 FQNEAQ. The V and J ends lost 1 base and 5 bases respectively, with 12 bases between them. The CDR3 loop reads CASSLGGGTHQPQHF. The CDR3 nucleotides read TGTGCCAGCAGCTTAGGAGGAGGGACCCATCAGCCCCAGCATTTT.

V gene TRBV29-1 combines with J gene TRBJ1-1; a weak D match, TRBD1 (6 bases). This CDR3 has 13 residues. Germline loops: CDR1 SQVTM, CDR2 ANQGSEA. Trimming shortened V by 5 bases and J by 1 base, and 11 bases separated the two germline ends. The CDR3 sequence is CSVNRDPNTEAFF. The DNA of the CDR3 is TGCAGCGTTAACAGGGACCCGAACACTGAAGCTTTCTTT. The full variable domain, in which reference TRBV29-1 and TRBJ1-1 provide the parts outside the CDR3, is SAVISQKPSRDICQRGTSLTIQCQVDSQVTMMFWYRQQPGQSLTLIATANQGSEATYESGFVIDKFPISRPNLTFSTLTVSNMSPEDSSIYLCSVNRDPNTEAFFGQGTRLTVV.

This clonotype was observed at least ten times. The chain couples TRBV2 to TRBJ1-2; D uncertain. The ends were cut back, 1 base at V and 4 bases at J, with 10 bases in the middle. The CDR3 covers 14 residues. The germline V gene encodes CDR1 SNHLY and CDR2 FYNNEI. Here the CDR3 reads CASSEDGSLYGYTF. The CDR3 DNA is TGTGCCAGCAGTGAAGACGGGTCCCTCTATGGCTACACCTTC.

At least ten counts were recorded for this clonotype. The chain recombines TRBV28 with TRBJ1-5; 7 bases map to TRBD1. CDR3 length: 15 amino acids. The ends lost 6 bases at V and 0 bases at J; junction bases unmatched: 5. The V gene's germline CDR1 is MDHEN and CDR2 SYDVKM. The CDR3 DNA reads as TGTGCCAGCAGGCCAGGGGGGGATAGCAATCAGCCCCAGCATTTT. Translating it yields CASRPGGDSNQPQHF. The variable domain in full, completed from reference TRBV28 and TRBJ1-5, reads DVKVTQSSRYLVKRTGEKVFLECVQDMDHENMFWYRQDPGLGLRLIYFSYDVKMKEKGDIPEGYSVSREKKERFSLILESASTNQTSMYLCASRPGGDSNQPQHFGDGTRLSIL.

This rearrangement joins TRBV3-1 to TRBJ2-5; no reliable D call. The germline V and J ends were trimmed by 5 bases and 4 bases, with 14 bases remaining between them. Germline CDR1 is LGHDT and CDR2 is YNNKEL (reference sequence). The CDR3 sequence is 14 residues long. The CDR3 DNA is TGTGCCAGCAGCGACCCAACGGCAGGAGAGACCCAGTACTTC. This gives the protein CASSDPTAGETQYF.

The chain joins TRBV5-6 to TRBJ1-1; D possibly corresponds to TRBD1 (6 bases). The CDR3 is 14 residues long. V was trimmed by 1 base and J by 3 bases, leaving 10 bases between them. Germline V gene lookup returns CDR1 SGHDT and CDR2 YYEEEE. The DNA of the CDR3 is TGTGCCAGCAGCTTGTTACAGGGATACACTGAAGCTTTCTTT. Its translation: CASSLLQGYTEAFF.

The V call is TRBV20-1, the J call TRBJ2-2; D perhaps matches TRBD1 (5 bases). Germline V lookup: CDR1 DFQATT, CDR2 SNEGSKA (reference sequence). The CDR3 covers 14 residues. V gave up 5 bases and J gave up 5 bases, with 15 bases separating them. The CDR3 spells CSAPNQGKTGELFF. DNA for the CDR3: TGCAGTGCTCCGAACCAGGGAAAGACCGGGGAGCTGTTTTTT.

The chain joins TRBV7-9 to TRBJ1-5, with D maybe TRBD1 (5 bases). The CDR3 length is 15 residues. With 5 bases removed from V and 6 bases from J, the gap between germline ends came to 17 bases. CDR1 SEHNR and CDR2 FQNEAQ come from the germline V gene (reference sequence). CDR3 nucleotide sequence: TGTGCCAGCAGCCCCGGTGGGTCCGGGGGTCAGCCCCAGCATTTT. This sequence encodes CASSPGGSGGQPQHF.

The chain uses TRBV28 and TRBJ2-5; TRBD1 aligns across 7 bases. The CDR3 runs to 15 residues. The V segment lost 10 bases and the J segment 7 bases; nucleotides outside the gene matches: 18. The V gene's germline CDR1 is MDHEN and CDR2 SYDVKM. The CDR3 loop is CANSWPYRGLVTQYF. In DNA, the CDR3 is TGTGCCAACAGCTGGCCGTACAGGGGTCTGGTGACCCAGTACTTC.

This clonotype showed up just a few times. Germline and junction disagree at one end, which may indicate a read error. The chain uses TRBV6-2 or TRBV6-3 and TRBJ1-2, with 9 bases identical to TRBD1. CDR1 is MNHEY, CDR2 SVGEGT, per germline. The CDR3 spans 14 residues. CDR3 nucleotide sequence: TGTGCCGGCAGAAGGGACAGGGCAATCTATGGCTACACCTTC. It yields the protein CAGRRDRAIYGYTF.

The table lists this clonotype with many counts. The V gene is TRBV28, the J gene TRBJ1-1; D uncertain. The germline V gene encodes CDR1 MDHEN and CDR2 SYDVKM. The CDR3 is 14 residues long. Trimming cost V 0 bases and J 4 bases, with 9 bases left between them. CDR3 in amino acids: CASSLWAESTEAFF. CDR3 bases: TGTGCCAGCAGTTTATGGGCCGAGAGCACTGAAGCTTTCTTT. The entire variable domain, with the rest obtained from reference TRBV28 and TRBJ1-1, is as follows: DVKVTQSSRYLVKRTGEKVFLECVQDMDHENMFWYRQDPGLGLRLIYFSYDVKMKEKGDIPEGYSVSREKKERFSLILESASTNQTSMYLCASSLWAESTEAFFGQGTRLTVV.

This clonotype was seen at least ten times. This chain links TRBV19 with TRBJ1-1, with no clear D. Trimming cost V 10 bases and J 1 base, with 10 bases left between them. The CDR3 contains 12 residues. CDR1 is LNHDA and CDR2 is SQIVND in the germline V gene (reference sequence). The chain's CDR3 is CATLTGNTEAFF. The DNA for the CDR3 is TGTGCCACGTTGACGGGGAACACTGAAGCTTTCTTT. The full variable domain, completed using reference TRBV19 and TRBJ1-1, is DGGITQSPKYLFRKEGQNVTLSCEQNLNHDAMYWYRQDPGQGLRLIYYSQIVNDFQKGDIAEGYSVSREKKESFPLTVTSAQKNPTAFYLCATLTGNTEAFFGQGTRLTVV.

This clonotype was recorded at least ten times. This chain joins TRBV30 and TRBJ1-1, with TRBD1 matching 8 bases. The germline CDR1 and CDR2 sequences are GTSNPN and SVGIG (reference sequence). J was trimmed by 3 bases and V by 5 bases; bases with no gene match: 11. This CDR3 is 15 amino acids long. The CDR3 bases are TGTGCCTGGGGACAGGGTCTGTATGGGGACACTGAAGCTTTCTTT. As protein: CAWGQGLYGDTEAFF.